This section outlines one TCR beta chain sequence together with its context. The entry originates in a study of T cell changes during pregnancy in multiple sclerosis. Germline loops: CDR1 SEHNR, CDR2 FQNEAQ (reference sequence). The trim removed 8 bases at V and 8 bases at J, leaving 13 bases unmatched. The CDR3 covers 15 residues. Measured with immunoSEQ multiplex PCR; TCRdb has only the in-frame clones, and not every one. The sample yields 70,000 to 100,000 clones, 92% seen once. The material was peripheral blood, obtained in the first trimester of pregnancy. This receptor was taken from a female donor with multiple sclerosis, enrolled in a pregnancy study. The J gene is TRBJ2-2, the V gene TRBV7-9; 8 nucleotides match TRBD2. The CDR3 DNA reads TGTGCCAGCCCTTTCGACCAGCGGGAGTTAGGGGAGCTGTTTTTT. This encodes CASPFDQRELGELFF.